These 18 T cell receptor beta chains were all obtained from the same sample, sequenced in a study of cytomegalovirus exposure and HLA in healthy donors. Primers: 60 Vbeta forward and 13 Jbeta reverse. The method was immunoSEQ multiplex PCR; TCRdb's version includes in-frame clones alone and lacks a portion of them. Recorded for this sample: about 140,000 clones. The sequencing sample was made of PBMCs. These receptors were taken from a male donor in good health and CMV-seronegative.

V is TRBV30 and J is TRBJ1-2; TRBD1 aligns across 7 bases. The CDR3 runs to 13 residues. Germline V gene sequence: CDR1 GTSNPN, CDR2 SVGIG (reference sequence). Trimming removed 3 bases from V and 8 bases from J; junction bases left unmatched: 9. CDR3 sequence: CAWRATGVGGYTF. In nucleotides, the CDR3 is TGTGCCTGGAGGGCAACAGGGGTCGGCGGCTACACCTTC.

The CDR3 DNA sequence: TGTGCCAGCATCCCGGGAAACTCAGGGGACAAGCAGTTCTTC. This gives the protein CASIPGNSGDKQFF. The rearrangement uses TRBV7-2 and TRBJ2-1, with D possibly matching TRBD1 (6 bases). Germline CDR1 and CDR2: SGHTA and FQGNSA. V lost 7 bases and J 11 bases, leaving 21 bases between the germline ends. The CDR3 runs to 14 residues.

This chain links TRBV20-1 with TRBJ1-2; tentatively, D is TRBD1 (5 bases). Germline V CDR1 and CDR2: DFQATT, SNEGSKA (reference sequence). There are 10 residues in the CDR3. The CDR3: CRYGGDGYTF. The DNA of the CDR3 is TGCAGATACGGGGGAGATGGCTACACCTTC.

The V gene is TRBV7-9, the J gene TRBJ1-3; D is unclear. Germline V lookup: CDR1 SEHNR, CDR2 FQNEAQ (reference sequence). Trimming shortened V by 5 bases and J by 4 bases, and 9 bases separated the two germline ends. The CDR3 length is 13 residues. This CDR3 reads CASSPAEGNTIYF. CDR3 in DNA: TGTGCCAGCAGCCCGGCGGAGGGAAACACCATATATTTT.

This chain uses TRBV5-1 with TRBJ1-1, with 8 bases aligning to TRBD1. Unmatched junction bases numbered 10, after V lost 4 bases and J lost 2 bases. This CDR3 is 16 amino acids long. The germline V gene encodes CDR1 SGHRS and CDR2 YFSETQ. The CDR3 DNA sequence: TGCGCCAGCAGCCCCCAGGGGGCAGCTTCTAACACTGAAGCTTTCTTT. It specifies CASSPQGAASNTEAFF.

CDR3 sequence (DNA): TGTGCCAGCAGTTTAACGAGGAACACTGAAGCTTTCTTT. Translation gives CASSLTRNTEAFF. The chain carries TRBV27 and TRBJ1-1; no clear D gene. With 2 bases removed from V and 1 base from J, the gap between germline ends came to 5 bases. The germline CDR1 and CDR2 sequences are MNHEY and SMNVEV (reference sequence). This CDR3 is built from 13 residues.

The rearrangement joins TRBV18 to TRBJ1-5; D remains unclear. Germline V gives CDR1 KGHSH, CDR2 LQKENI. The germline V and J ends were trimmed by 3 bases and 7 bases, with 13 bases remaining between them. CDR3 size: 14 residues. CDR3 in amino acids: CASSPGEAGQPQHF. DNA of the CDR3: TGTGCCAGCTCACCCGGGGAGGCGGGACAGCCCCAGCATTTT. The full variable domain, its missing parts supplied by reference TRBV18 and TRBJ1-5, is NAGVMQNPRHLVRRRGQEARLRCSPMKGHSHVYWYRQLPEEGLKFMVYLQKENIIDESGMPKERFSAEFPKEGPSILRIQQVVRGDSAAYFCASSPGEAGQPQHFGDGTRLSIL.

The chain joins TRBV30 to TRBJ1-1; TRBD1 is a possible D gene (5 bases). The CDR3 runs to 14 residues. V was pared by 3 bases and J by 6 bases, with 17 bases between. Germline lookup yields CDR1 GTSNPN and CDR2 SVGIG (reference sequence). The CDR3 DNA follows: TGTGCCTGGAGCAACTCCTGGGGCCCAGCTGAAGCTTTCTTT. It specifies CAWSNSWGPAEAFF.

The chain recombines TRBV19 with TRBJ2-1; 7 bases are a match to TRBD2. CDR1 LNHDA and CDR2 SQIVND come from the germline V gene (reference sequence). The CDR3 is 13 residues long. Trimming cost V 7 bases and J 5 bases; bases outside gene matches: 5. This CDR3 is CASISGNHNEQFF. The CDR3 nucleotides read TGTGCCAGTATAAGCGGGAACCACAATGAGCAGTTCTTC.

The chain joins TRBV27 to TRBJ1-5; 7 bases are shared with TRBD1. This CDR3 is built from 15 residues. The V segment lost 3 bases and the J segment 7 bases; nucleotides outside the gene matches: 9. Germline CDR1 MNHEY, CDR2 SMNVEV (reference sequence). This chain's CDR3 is CASSLSGDRGQPQHF. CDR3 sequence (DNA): TGTGCCAGCAGTTTGTCTGGGGACAGAGGGCAGCCCCAGCATTTT.

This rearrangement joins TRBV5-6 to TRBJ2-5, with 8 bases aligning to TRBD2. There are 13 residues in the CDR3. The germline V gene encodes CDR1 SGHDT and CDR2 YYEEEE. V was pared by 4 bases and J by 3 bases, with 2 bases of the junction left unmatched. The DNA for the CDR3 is TGTGCCAGCAGCACAGCGGGGGAAGAGACCCAGTACTTC. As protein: CASSTAGEETQYF.

CDR3 loop: CASSFYSLTEAFF. The CDR3 nucleotides are TGTGCCAGCAGCTTTTACAGCCTCACTGAAGCTTTCTTT. The chain is built from TRBV7-9 and TRBJ1-1; D is unresolved. The germline V and J ends were trimmed by 3 bases and 4 bases, with 9 bases remaining between them. The germline V gene encodes CDR1 SEHNR and CDR2 FQNEAQ (reference sequence). There are 13 residues in the CDR3. Supplemented by reference TRBV7-9 and TRBJ1-1, the full variable domain reads DTGVSQNPRHKITKRGQNVTFRCDPISEHNRLYWYRQTLGQGPEFLTYFQNEAQLEKSRLLSDRFSAERPKGSFSTLEIQRTEQGDSAMYLCASSFYSLTEAFFGQGTRLTVV.

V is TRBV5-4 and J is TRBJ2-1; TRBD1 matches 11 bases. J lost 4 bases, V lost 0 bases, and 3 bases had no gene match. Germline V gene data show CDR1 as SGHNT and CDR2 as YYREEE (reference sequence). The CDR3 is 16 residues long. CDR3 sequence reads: CASSLGGQGEYNEQFF. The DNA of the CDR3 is TGTGCCAGCAGCTTGGGGGGACAGGGGGAATACAATGAGCAGTTCTTC. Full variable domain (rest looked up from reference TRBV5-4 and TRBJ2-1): ETGVTQSPTHLIKTRGQQVTLRCSSQSGHNTVSWYQQALGQGPQFIFQYYREEENGRGNFPPRFSGLQFPNYSSELNVNALELDDSALYLCASSLGGQGEYNEQFFGPGTRLTVL.

Here the CDR3 reads CASSHTGQGQPQHF. The DNA for the CDR3 is TGTGCCAGCAGCCACACAGGGCAAGGTCAGCCCCAGCATTTT. The rearrangement uses TRBV7-2 and TRBJ1-5; weak D call: TRBD1 (6 bases). The ends were cut back, 5 bases at V and 6 bases at J, with 14 bases in the middle. The CDR3 spans 14 residues. Germline-derived CDR1 and CDR2 are SGHTA and FQGNSA.

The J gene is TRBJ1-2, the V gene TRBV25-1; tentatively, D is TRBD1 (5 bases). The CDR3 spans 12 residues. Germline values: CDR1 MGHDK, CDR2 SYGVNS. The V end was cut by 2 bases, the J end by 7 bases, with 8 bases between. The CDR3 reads CASSEGGGGYTF. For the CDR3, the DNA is TGTGCCAGCAGTGAAGGCGGGGGTGGCTACACCTTC.

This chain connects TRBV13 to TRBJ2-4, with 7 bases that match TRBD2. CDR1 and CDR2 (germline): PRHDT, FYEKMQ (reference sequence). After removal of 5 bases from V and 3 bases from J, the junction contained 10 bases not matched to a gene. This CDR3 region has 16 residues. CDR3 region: CASSPSRRDYKNIQYF. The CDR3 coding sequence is TGTGCCAGCAGCCCTTCACGCCGGGACTACAAAAACATTCAGTACTTC.

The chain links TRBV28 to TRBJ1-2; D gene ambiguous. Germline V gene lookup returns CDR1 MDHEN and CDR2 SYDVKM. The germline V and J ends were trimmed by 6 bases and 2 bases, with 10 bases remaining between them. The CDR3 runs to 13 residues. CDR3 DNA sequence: TGTGCCAGCAGCCCCCCGGGAAACTATGGCTACACCTTC. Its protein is CASSPPGNYGYTF.

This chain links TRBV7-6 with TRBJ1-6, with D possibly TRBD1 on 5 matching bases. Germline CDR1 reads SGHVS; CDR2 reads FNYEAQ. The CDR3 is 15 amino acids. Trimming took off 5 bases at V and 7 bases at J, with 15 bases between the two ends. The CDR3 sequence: CASSPERGGNSPLHF. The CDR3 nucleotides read TGTGCCAGCAGCCCTGAAAGGGGTGGGAATTCACCCCTCCACTTT.